This is a list of T cell receptor beta chains from one sample in a study of T cell responses to AZD1222 COVID-19 vaccine. Method: immunoSEQ multiplex PCR; TCRdb's copy keeps in-frame clones and lacks some. This sample has 150,000 to 200,000 clones, with around 92% found just once. The starting material was peripheral blood, obtained on day 0 of AZD1222 vaccination. These receptor sequences come from an adult in good health. Each CDR3 is given with its conserved first and last residue. Each record gives: J gene, D gene, clone size, V gene, CDR3 DNA, CDR3 protein. The D gene is left open where the match is weak. Size is stated for part of the rows, as once, few or many counts, or as a class when the clone is expanded.

j_call: TRBJ1-2; d_call: NA; clone_size: NA; v_call: TRBV3-1/TRBV3-2; cdr3_nt: TGTGCCAGCAGCCAACCAGGGGCTGGCTACACCTTC; cdr3_aa: CASSQPGAGYTF
j_call: TRBJ2-7; d_call: NA; clone_size: once; v_call: TRBV27; cdr3_nt: TGTGCCAGCAGGACAGGCTACGAGCAGTACTTC; cdr3_aa: CASRTGYEQYF
j_call: TRBJ1-1; d_call: NA; clone_size: NA; v_call: TRBV7-6; cdr3_nt: TGTGCCAGCAGCTTAGTCACGGGCACTAACACTGAAGCTTTCTTT; cdr3_aa: CASSLVTGTNTEAFF
j_call: TRBJ2-7; d_call: TRBD2; clone_size: NA; v_call: TRBV19; cdr3_nt: TGTGCCAGTAGTACGAGAGCGGGGGGGTGGTACGAGCAGTACTTC; cdr3_aa: CASSTRAGGWYEQYF
j_call: TRBJ1-5; d_call: NA; clone_size: NA; v_call: TRBV30; cdr3_nt: TGTGCCTGGAGTGCCCCAAATTCTGAGGGTGGGCCCCAGCATTTT; cdr3_aa: CAWSAPNSEGGPQHF
j_call: TRBJ1-1; d_call: NA; clone_size: NA; v_call: TRBV6-5; cdr3_nt: TGTGCCAGCAGCTTATATGGGGAAGCTTTCTTT; cdr3_aa: CASSLYGEAFF
j_call: TRBJ1-4; d_call: NA; clone_size: NA; v_call: TRBV5-5; cdr3_nt: TGTGCCAGCAGAACGGACACGTATGAAAAACTGTTTTTT; cdr3_aa: CASRTDTYEKLFF
j_call: TRBJ2-6; d_call: NA; clone_size: NA; v_call: TRBV6-2/TRBV6-3; cdr3_nt: TGTGCCAGCAGTTACACGGCAGGGGAAAACTCTGGGGCCAACGTCCTGACTTTC; cdr3_aa: CASSYTAGENSGANVLTF
j_call: TRBJ1-5; d_call: TRBD1; clone_size: few; v_call: TRBV3-1/TRBV3-2; cdr3_nt: TGTGCCAGCAGCCTGGGGACAGATGATCAGCCCCAGCATTTT; cdr3_aa: CASSLGTDDQPQHF
j_call: TRBJ2-3; d_call: NA; clone_size: NA; v_call: TRBV7-8; cdr3_nt: TGTGCCAGCAGCCAGACCACGGCCCTGGGGACAGATACGCAGTATTTT; cdr3_aa: CASSQTTALGTDTQYF
j_call: TRBJ2-1; d_call: TRBD1; clone_size: NA; v_call: TRBV10-1; cdr3_nt: TGCGCCAGCAGTCCGGGACAGGGGGCTCGGGAGCAGTTCTTC; cdr3_aa: CASSPGQGAREQFF
j_call: TRBJ2-1; d_call: TRBD1; clone_size: NA; v_call: TRBV7-9; cdr3_nt: TGTGCCAGCAGCTCCAGGGGGAATAACTCCTACAATGAGCAGTTCTTC; cdr3_aa: CASSSRGNNSYNEQFF
j_call: TRBJ1-5; d_call: NA; clone_size: NA; v_call: TRBV12-3/TRBV12-4; cdr3_nt: TGTGCCAGCGGGTGGGGCAAAGGGCCCCAGCATTTT; cdr3_aa: CASGWGKGPQHF
j_call: TRBJ1-2; d_call: NA; clone_size: NA; v_call: TRBV19; cdr3_nt: TGTGCCAGTAGTATAGATCGAAGGGTCTATGGCTACACCTTC; cdr3_aa: CASSIDRRVYGYTF
j_call: TRBJ2-7; d_call: NA; clone_size: NA; v_call: TRBV7-9; cdr3_nt: TGTGCCAGCAGCTTTGGGGTGGGCGAGCAGTACTTC; cdr3_aa: CASSFGVGEQYF
j_call: TRBJ2-5; d_call: TRBD2; clone_size: NA; v_call: TRBV19; cdr3_nt: TGTGCCAGTAGTGGGGGGGTAGAGGAGACCCAGTACTTC; cdr3_aa: CASSGGVEETQYF
j_call: TRBJ2-5; d_call: NA; clone_size: NA; v_call: TRBV6-6; cdr3_nt: TGTGCCAGCAGTGGACCTACGGGGGAGACCCAGTACTTC; cdr3_aa: CASSGPTGETQYF
j_call: TRBJ2-7; d_call: NA; clone_size: NA; v_call: TRBV7-8; cdr3_nt: TGTGCCAGCAGCTTACTCTACGAGCAGTACTTC; cdr3_aa: CASSLLYEQYF
j_call: TRBJ2-7; d_call: TRBD1; clone_size: NA; v_call: TRBV28; cdr3_nt: TGTGCCAGCAGGATCCCGGGACAGGGGAGGGACGAGCAGTACTTC; cdr3_aa: CASRIPGQGRDEQYF
j_call: TRBJ1-1; d_call: NA; clone_size: NA; v_call: TRBV5-1; cdr3_nt: TGCGCCAGCAGCTTGGATGCGGGGAACACTGAAGCTTTCTTT; cdr3_aa: CASSLDAGNTEAFF
j_call: TRBJ1-1; d_call: TRBD1; clone_size: once; v_call: TRBV9; cdr3_nt: TGTGCCAGCAGCGTAGGGTGGGGACAGGGGAACACTGAAGCTTTCTTT; cdr3_aa: CASSVGWGQGNTEAFF
j_call: TRBJ1-5; d_call: NA; clone_size: once; v_call: TRBV7-6; cdr3_nt: TGTGCCAGCAGCTTAGGAAGCAGGGATAGCAATCAGCCCCAGCATTTT; cdr3_aa: CASSLGSRDSNQPQHF
j_call: TRBJ1-4; d_call: NA; clone_size: NA; v_call: TRBV27; cdr3_nt: TGTGCCAGCAGTTTACTCGGGGCAGGGGATGAAAAACTGTTTTTT; cdr3_aa: CASSLLGAGDEKLFF
j_call: TRBJ1-5; d_call: TRBD1; clone_size: once; v_call: TRBV3-1/TRBV3-2; cdr3_nt: TGTGCCAGCAGGAACGACAGGGGAGATCAGCCCCAGCATTTT; cdr3_aa: CASRNDRGDQPQHF
j_call: TRBJ1-1; d_call: NA; clone_size: NA; v_call: TRBV11-3; cdr3_nt: TGTGCCAGCAGCTTAGGAGGGCGAAACACTGAAGCTTTCTTT; cdr3_aa: CASSLGGRNTEAFF
j_call: TRBJ2-1; d_call: NA; clone_size: NA; v_call: TRBV24-1; cdr3_nt: TGTGCCACCAGTGATCCCTACAATGAGCAGTTCTTC; cdr3_aa: CATSDPYNEQFF
j_call: TRBJ2-1; d_call: TRBD2; clone_size: once; v_call: TRBV10-3; cdr3_nt: TGTGCCATCAGCCGTAACCCCGGGACTAGCGGGGGGAATGAGCAGTTCTTC; cdr3_aa: CAISRNPGTSGGNEQFF
j_call: TRBJ2-6; d_call: NA; clone_size: few; v_call: TRBV6-1; cdr3_nt: TGTGCCAGCAGTGAAGCCCAGAGTGGGGCCAACGTCCTGACTTTC; cdr3_aa: CASSEAQSGANVLTF
j_call: TRBJ1-2; d_call: NA; clone_size: NA; v_call: TRBV7-8; cdr3_nt: TGTGCCAGCAGCACTCGGACTCCTCGCTTCGGCGGCTACACCTTC; cdr3_aa: CASSTRTPRFGGYTF
j_call: TRBJ1-3; d_call: TRBD1; clone_size: NA; v_call: TRBV29-1; cdr3_nt: TGCAGCGCGTCAGGGGGGCGCGAAGGAAACACCATATATTTT; cdr3_aa: CSASGGREGNTIYF
j_call: TRBJ2-1; d_call: NA; clone_size: NA; v_call: TRBV6-5; cdr3_nt: TGTGCCAGCAGTTTCCTAGGAAATGAGCAGTTCTTC; cdr3_aa: CASSFLGNEQFF
j_call: TRBJ1-1; d_call: NA; clone_size: NA; v_call: TRBV18; cdr3_nt: TGTGCCAGCTCACTCAACCGGGACACAAAGTCCACTGAAGCTTTCTTT; cdr3_aa: CASSLNRDTKSTEAFF
j_call: TRBJ1-6; d_call: NA; clone_size: few; v_call: TRBV7-2; cdr3_nt: TGTGCCAGCAGCTTAGAGGCCAGGTATAATTCACCCCTCCACTTT; cdr3_aa: CASSLEARYNSPLHF
j_call: TRBJ2-1; d_call: NA; clone_size: few; v_call: TRBV7-8; cdr3_nt: TGTGCCAGCAGCGTTGAATATCTTATCTACAATGAGCAGTTCTTC; cdr3_aa: CASSVEYLIYNEQFF
j_call: TRBJ2-2; d_call: NA; clone_size: once; v_call: TRBV11-2; cdr3_nt: TGTGCCAGCAGCTTAAATTGGGACCCAAGAAACGGGGAGCTGTTTTTT; cdr3_aa: CASSLNWDPRNGELFF
j_call: TRBJ1-1; d_call: TRBD1; clone_size: NA; v_call: TRBV11-3; cdr3_nt: TGTGCCAGCCGTTTCCGGGACAGGGTGTCGAACACTGAAGCTTTCTTT; cdr3_aa: CASRFRDRVSNTEAFF
j_call: TRBJ1-6; d_call: NA; clone_size: NA; v_call: TRBV3-1/TRBV3-2; cdr3_nt: TGTGCCAGCAGCCAAGACGCAGGGAGTAATTCACCCCTCCACTTT; cdr3_aa: CASSQDAGSNSPLHF
j_call: TRBJ1-4; d_call: TRBD1; clone_size: NA; v_call: TRBV7-9; cdr3_nt: TGTGCCAGCAGTCCCCCGGAGACAGGGGGCGCGGGTAATGAAAAACTGTTTTTT; cdr3_aa: CASSPPETGGAGNEKLFF
j_call: TRBJ1-2; d_call: TRBD1; clone_size: NA; v_call: TRBV5-6; cdr3_nt: TGTGCCAGCAGCTTAGGGACAGGGGTCTCTGGCTACACCTTC; cdr3_aa: CASSLGTGVSGYTF
j_call: TRBJ1-5; d_call: NA; clone_size: NA; v_call: TRBV12-3/TRBV12-4; cdr3_nt: TGTGCCAGCAGTCGGGCCCCAGAGCCCCAGCATTTT; cdr3_aa: CASSRAPEPQHF
j_call: TRBJ1-6; d_call: NA; clone_size: NA; v_call: TRBV6-5; cdr3_nt: TGTGCCAGCAGTCCCCTCTTTAGTCAGAATTCACCCCTCCACTTT; cdr3_aa: CASSPLFSQNSPLHF
j_call: TRBJ1-4; d_call: TRBD1; clone_size: NA; v_call: TRBV4-1; cdr3_nt: TGCGCCAGCAGCCCCCCGGGACAGACAACTAATGAAAAACTGTTTTTT; cdr3_aa: CASSPPGQTTNEKLFF
j_call: TRBJ1-5; d_call: TRBD1; clone_size: NA; v_call: TRBV5-8; cdr3_nt: TGTGCCAGCAGCATCTTACCCGGGACAGGCGGCCTTCAGCCCCAGCATTTT; cdr3_aa: CASSILPGTGGLQPQHF
j_call: TRBJ2-1; d_call: NA; clone_size: NA; v_call: TRBV3-1/TRBV3-2; cdr3_nt: TGTGCCAGCAGCCAGGTATACAATGAGCAGTTCTTC; cdr3_aa: CASSQVYNEQFF
j_call: TRBJ1-1; d_call: NA; clone_size: NA; v_call: TRBV20-1; cdr3_nt: TGCAGTGCTAGAGAGAACACTGAAGCTTTCTTT; cdr3_aa: CSARENTEAFF
j_call: TRBJ2-5; d_call: NA; clone_size: NA; v_call: TRBV5-1; cdr3_nt: TGCGCCAGCAGCTTTTATGAGACCCAGTACTTC; cdr3_aa: CASSFYETQYF
j_call: TRBJ1-2; d_call: TRBD1; clone_size: NA; v_call: TRBV6-5; cdr3_nt: TGTGCCAGCAGTCTGCGGGACAGAAACTACACCTTC; cdr3_aa: CASSLRDRNYTF
j_call: TRBJ1-2; d_call: TRBD1; clone_size: once; v_call: TRBV28; cdr3_nt: TGTGCCAGCAGTTTAGGACAGGGGCCCTATGGCTACACCTTC; cdr3_aa: CASSLGQGPYGYTF
j_call: TRBJ1-2; d_call: TRBD1; clone_size: NA; v_call: TRBV18; cdr3_nt: TGTGCCAGCTCACCCAATACAGGGGTGGATTACGGCTACACCTTC; cdr3_aa: CASSPNTGVDYGYTF
j_call: TRBJ2-1; d_call: NA; clone_size: NA; v_call: TRBV3-1/TRBV3-2; cdr3_nt: TGTGCCAGCAGCCTCGACAGGAGCTACAATGAGCAGTTCTTC; cdr3_aa: CASSLDRSYNEQFF
j_call: TRBJ1-6; d_call: TRBD1; clone_size: NA; v_call: TRBV3-1/TRBV3-2; cdr3_nt: TGTGCCAGCAGCATCGGGACAGGATATTCACCCCTCCACTTT; cdr3_aa: CASSIGTGYSPLHF
j_call: TRBJ2-5; d_call: NA; clone_size: NA; v_call: TRBV15; cdr3_nt: TGTGCCACCAGCAGAGATCGGGTCGGGGCCGTAAGGACCCAGTACTTC; cdr3_aa: CATSRDRVGAVRTQYF